The entry below describes one TCR beta chain. As yet, its antigen is unknown. Using its own MiXCR run on the reads, TCRdb lists one record per CDR3 protein. The data show about 830,000 distinct CDR3 sequences, 32% seen once. This record comes from a study of T cell repertoires in cytomegalovirus infection. Study overall: CMV epitopes that were recently identified and HLA-C-restricted were used alongside well-studied HLA-B-restricted ones. Based on public TCR beta signatures, there were indications of CMV infection and of a matching HLA type. Overall study findings and caveats: Adding up the frequency of public TCR beta families identified people who carried CMV plus the relevant HLA. CMV-specific HLA-C-restricted TCR beta clonotypes dominated the ex vivo response.

This CDR3 contains 15 residues. The V gene lost 2 bases and the J gene lost 0 bases, with 11 bases spanning the gap. Germline CDR1 and CDR2: SQVTM and ANQGSEA. Sequencing used cultured CD8+ T cells from PBMCs, obtained from culture after CMV antigen stimulation. The TCR originated in a human donor in good health (CMV status not recorded). Some clones in this sample may be carry-over from other donors' samples. The chain carries TRBV29-1 and TRBJ1-3; D gene ambiguous. The DNA for the CDR3 is TGCAGCGTTGAACCACGGATAAGCTCTGGAAACACCATATATTTT. Protein product: CSVEPRISSGNTIYF.